This TCR beta chain derives from a study of shared clonotypes between healthy human individuals. Study as a whole: Contributing individuals were a couple of females and three males aged 18 to 49. The study, taken as a whole, reports: Rarefaction showed sorted-subset sequencing was incomplete despite large depth.

About this clone: As yet, its antigen is unknown.

V shed 5 bases and J 4 bases; nucleotides not matched to a gene: 9. This CDR3 has 15 residues. In germline, CDR1 is SNHLY, CDR2 FYNNEI. Genomic DNA of every subset was divided equally among multiple immunoSEQ plates. This table comes from immunoSEQ multiplex PCR, and its TCRdb copy is limited to in-frame clones, with some not included. The sample contains about 2,500,000 clones, approximately 90% of which appear only once. The sample comprised naive CD4+ T cells sorted from blood. Subset reported: CD45RA+ positively selected. This chain connects TRBV2 to TRBJ1-1; 8 bases agree with TRBD1. The source is a man younger than 35 in good health. The CDR3, as DNA: TGTGCCAGCAGTCTAATACAGGGGGGCGGCACTGAAGCTTTCTTT. This encodes CASSLIQGGGTEAFF.